The 10 T cell receptor beta chains listed next were all sequenced from one sample in a study of T cell responses to AZD1222 COVID-19 vaccine (dated by TCRdb to about 2021). Libraries came from the immunoSEQ multiplex PCR assay. Drawn from immuneACCESS, this table holds only the in-frame rearrangements with V and J called that TCRdb kept. Clones are partly lost; checked studies trace under half to an unresolved V gene and leave the rest unexplained. This sample lists about 140,000 clones; 80% to 95% were detected once. Roughly 3.6% of the sample comes from the top ten. The meaning of the sample's time point label: about 28 days (+/-7) after the second vaccine dose. The sequencing here drew on peripheral blood, taken 28 days after the second AZD1222 dose. The receptors originated from an adult who received the AZD1222 COVID-19 vaccine.

V and J are TRBV7-3 and TRBJ1-1; D uncertain. Trimming shortened V by 2 bases and J by 2 bases, and 12 bases separated the two germline ends. Germline CDR1 and CDR2: SGHTA and FQGTGA. This CDR3 has 15 amino acids. CDR3 in DNA: TGTGCCAGCAGCTTACATGCGGGCTCAAACACTGAAGCTTTCTTT. This encodes CASSLHAGSNTEAFF. The whole variable domain, filled in from reference TRBV7-3 and TRBJ1-1, reads GAGVSQTPSNKVTEKGKYVELRCDPISGHTALYWYRQSLGQGPEFLIYFQGTGAADDSGLPNDRFFAVRPEGSVSTLKIQRTERGDSAVYLCASSLHAGSNTEAFFGQGTRLTVV.

The chain uses TRBV28 and TRBJ1-5, with D maybe TRBD1 (5 bases). The length of the CDR3 is 17 residues. Germline V gene data show CDR1 as MDHEN and CDR2 as SYDVKM. V lost 6 bases and J lost 0, with 18 bases in between. For the CDR3, the DNA is TGTGCCAGCAGACTGGTCATGGGGGAACGTAGCAATCAGCCCCAGCATTTT. Residues: CASRLVMGERSNQPQHF.

This clone was detected once. The genes are TRBV27 and TRBJ2-3, with TRBD1 matching over 7 bases. Germline CDR1 MNHEY, CDR2 SMNVEV (reference sequence). This CDR3 comprises 16 residues. After removal of 5 bases from V and 3 bases from J, the junction contained 11 bases not matched to a gene. The CDR3 DNA reads as TGTGCCAGCAGTCCCTGGACAGGTTATGGGACAGATACGCAGTATTTT. Residues: CASSPWTGYGTDTQYF.

The chain employs TRBV6-5 and TRBJ1-2; D unclear. The germline CDR1 and CDR2 sequences are MNHEY and SVGAGI. The length of the CDR3 is 11 residues. Trimming shortened V by 7 bases and J by 2 bases, and 5 bases separated the two germline ends. In DNA, the CDR3 is TGTGCCAGCACCGGCAACTATGGCTACACCTTC. Its translation: CASTGNYGYTF.

The chain is built from TRBV9 and TRBJ2-1; 10 bases agree with TRBD2. This CDR3 contains 15 residues. The J segment lost 15 bases and the V segment lost 0 bases, leaving 12 bases of the junction unmatched. Germline V gene data show CDR1 as SGDLS and CDR2 as YYNGEE. The CDR3 bases are TGTGCCAGCAGCGTAGTCGGGACTAGCGAAAGGGGACTGTTCTTC. It codes for CASSVVGTSERGLFF.

This clone has more than one count but fewer than ten. CDR3 bases: TGTGCCAGCCGGGTAACCTACAATGAGCAGTTCTTC. Translating gives CASRVTYNEQFF. This chain joins TRBV2 and TRBJ2-1; D not certain. Germline values: CDR1 SNHLY, CDR2 FYNNEI. CDR3 size: 12 residues. Deletions cut 8 bases from V and 2 bases from J, with 7 bases between.

This clone is termed medium-sized (0.01 to 0.1%). This sample also contains other DNA sequences that code for the same CDR3. V usage is TRBV9 and J usage is TRBJ1-1; D call uncertain. The germline gives CDR1 SGDLS, CDR2 YYNGEE. V was cut by 3 bases and J by 0 bases, with 12 bases left in between. This CDR3 region has 15 residues. Here the CDR3 reads CASSASGRLNTEAFF. The CDR3 nucleotides are TGTGCCAGCAGCGCTTCCGGGCGGTTGAACACTGAAGCTTTCTTT.

The V and J genes are TRBV2 and TRBJ1-1, with TRBD1 identical over 8 bases. The CDR3 consists of 18 residues. Germline loops: CDR1 SNHLY, CDR2 FYNNEI. V shed 1 base and J 4 bases; nucleotides not matched to a gene: 14. CDR3 coding DNA: TGTGCCAGCAGTGAAGAGGCAGGGGGCGTCGCTTATGGCACTGAAGCTTTCTTT. This codes for CASSEEAGGVAYGTEAFF.

The rearrangement uses TRBV6-5 and TRBJ2-3; D not certain. The CDR3 extends over 16 amino acids. From germline, CDR1 is MNHEY and CDR2 SVGAGI. V was cut by 0 bases and J by 0 bases, with 10 bases left in between. The CDR3 DNA is TGTGCCAGCAGTTACTCAAGGGATCCTAGCACAGATACGCAGTATTTT. Translation gives CASSYSRDPSTDTQYF.

The DNA of the CDR3 is TGTGCCAGCAGTTACTCGACAGAGAACACTGAAGCTTTCTTT. Residues: CASSYSTENTEAFF. The chain uses TRBV6-2 or TRBV6-3 and TRBJ1-1, with D maybe TRBD1 (5 bases). Germline lookup yields CDR1 MNHEY and CDR2 SVGEGT. This CDR3 comprises 14 residues. V shed 0 bases and J shed 1 base, with 6 bases lying between them.